This TCR beta chain was retrieved from a study of OX40 agonist ivuxolimab in advanced cancers. Turning to the study itself: Patients received ivuxolimab, an agonistic anti-OX40 (CD134) antibody. Those enrolled were approximately 87% male, with a mean age of around 60 years and ages from 23 to 79. Prior therapy, whether anti-PD-1, anti-PD-L1 or anti-CTLA-4, was allowed, and 35% to 40% had some.

Assay: immunoSEQ multiplex PCR; the TCRdb copy retains only in-frame clones and omits some. The table has roughly 56,000 clones, around 83% seen once. Whole-study results and caveats: On average, CD8+ T cells had more expanded clones than CD4+.

CDR1 ENHRY and CDR2 SYGVKD come from the germline V gene. This CDR3 region has 14 residues. The V end was cut by 3 bases, the J end by 1 base, with 9 bases between. Concerning this clone itself: Antigen: not known.

This specimen consisted of CD4+ or CD8+ T cells sorted from blood, obtained in a trial of the OX40 agonist ivuxolimab. This sequence was found in an adult with an advanced solid tumor such as melanoma, head and neck, liver or kidney cancer. The chain joins TRBV10-3 to TRBJ1-2, with TRBD1 as a possible D gene (6 bases). CDR3 DNA sequence: TGTGCCATCAGTGAAACAGGGAATAACTATGGCTACACCTTC. Translated, it gives CAISETGNNYGYTF.